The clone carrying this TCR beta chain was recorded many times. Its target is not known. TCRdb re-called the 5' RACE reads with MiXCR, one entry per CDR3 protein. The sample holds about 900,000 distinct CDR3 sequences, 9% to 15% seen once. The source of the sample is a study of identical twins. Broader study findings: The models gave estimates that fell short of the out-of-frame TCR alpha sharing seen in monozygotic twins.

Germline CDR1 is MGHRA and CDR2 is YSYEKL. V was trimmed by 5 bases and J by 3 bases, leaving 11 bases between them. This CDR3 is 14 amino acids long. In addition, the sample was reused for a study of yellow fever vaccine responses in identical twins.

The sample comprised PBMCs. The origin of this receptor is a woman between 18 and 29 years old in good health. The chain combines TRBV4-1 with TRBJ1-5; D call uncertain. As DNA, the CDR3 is TGCGCCAGCAGCTATACAAAAGACAATCAGCCCCAGCATTTT. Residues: CASSYTKDNQPQHF.